The 10 T cell receptor beta chains below come from one sample, sequenced in a study of spatial heterogeneity in lung cancer. Time point denoted: sample taken at primary tumor resection. No cell sorting; template was whole RNA from tumor, lung tissue or PBMC. TCRdb reprocessed the 5' RACE reads via MiXCR and lists one record per CDR3 protein. In the table there are fewer than 45,000 distinct CDR3 sequences, roughly 7.1% of which are singletons. The specimen was PBMCs, collected at surgery. These receptors all come from a female donor with early-stage non-small cell lung cancer.

This clonotype occurred many times. The chain joins TRBV12-3 or TRBV12-4 to TRBJ1-4; no definite D call. The CDR3 contains 14 residues. The germline V and J ends were trimmed by 5 bases and 8 bases, with 15 bases remaining between them. The CDR3 sequence is CASSRSTSGEKLFF. The DNA of the CDR3 is TGTGCCAGCAGTCGGTCCACGTCGGGGGAAAAACTGTTTTTT.

This clonotype was detected a few times. The chain combines TRBV29-1 with TRBJ1-1, with TRBD1 matching 7 bases. Germline lookup yields CDR1 SQVTM and CDR2 ANQGSEA. The CDR3 length is 13 residues. The V segment lost 6 bases and the J segment 4 bases; nucleotides outside the gene matches: 8. This CDR3 is CSVQTGLATEAFF. As DNA, the CDR3 is TGCAGCGTCCAGACAGGGTTGGCCACTGAAGCTTTCTTT.

The sample holds many counts of this clonotype. J is TRBJ1-1 and V is TRBV5-1; a possible D gene is TRBD1 (5 bases). Germline CDR1 SGHRS, CDR2 YFSETQ. The V and J ends lost 1 base and 1 base respectively, with 5 bases between them. This CDR3 has 13 residues. The CDR3 nucleotides are TGCGCCAGCAGCTTGACAGGGAACACTGAAGCTTTCTTT. It is translated as CASSLTGNTEAFF.

With respect to this clonotype: This sequence may be a read error, since a much larger clone differs from it by one base. The chain uses TRBV7-8 and TRBJ1-1, with D possibly matching TRBD1 (6 bases). Germline assignment: CDR1 SGHVS and CDR2 FQNEAQ. The CDR3 covers 13 residues. CDR3 region: CASSFTGRTEALF. The CDR3 nucleotides are TGTGCCAGCAGCTTCACAGGGCGCACTGAAGCTCTCTTT.

The genes are TRBV7-2 and TRBJ1-4, with TRBD1 as a possible D gene (5 bases). V was cut by 4 bases and J by 0 bases, with 15 bases left in between. The CDR3 spans 17 residues. CDR1 and CDR2 from the germline V gene are SGHTA and FQGNSA. The CDR3 sequence: CASSSRGGISTNEKLFF. The CDR3 nucleotides are TGTGCCAGCAGCTCCCGGGGGGGGATATCAACTAATGAAAAACTGTTTTTT.

This clonotype was picked up a small number of times. The CDR3 sequence: CASSLAGGVQPQHF. CDR3 sequence (DNA): TGTGCCAGCAGCTTAGCTGGGGGGGTTCAGCCCCAGCATTTT. The chain joins TRBV11-2 to TRBJ1-5; the D gene is possibly TRBD1 (5 bases). CDR1 is SGHAT and CDR2 is FQNNGV in the germline V gene. V was trimmed by 1 base and J by 6 bases, leaving 10 bases between them. This CDR3 has 14 residues. The full variable domain, with the rest looked up from reference TRBV11-2 and TRBJ1-5, is EAGVAQSPRYKIIEKRQSVAFWCNPISGHATLYWYQQILGQGPKLLIQFQNNGVVDDSQLPKDRFSAERLKGVDSTLKIQPAKLEDSAVYLCASSLAGGVQPQHFGDGTRLSIL.

This clonotype was seen ten or more times. J is TRBJ2-2 and V is TRBV11-2; D unresolved. Germline V gene sequence: CDR1 SGHAT, CDR2 FQNNGV. The CDR3 runs to 18 residues. Deletions cut 2 bases from V and 2 bases from J, with 18 bases between. The CDR3 here is CASSLKPAAIRNTGELFF. DNA of the CDR3: TGTGCCAGCAGCTTAAAACCGGCAGCTATACGCAACACCGGGGAGCTGTTTTTT.

Turning to this clonotype: This may arise from a read error, as a much more abundant clone is one base away. This chain uses TRBV4-1 with TRBJ2-5; D gene uncertain. Germline assignment: CDR1 MGHRA and CDR2 YSYEKL. This CDR3 has 16 amino acids. CDR3 bases: TGCGCCAGCAGCCAAGGGGCCTCGCAGGTTCAAGACACCCAGTACTTC. It translates to CASSQGASQVQDTQYF.

The chain carries TRBV20-1 and TRBJ2-1; perhaps TRBD2 as D (6 bases). Germline CDR1 reads DFQATT; CDR2 reads SNEGSKA (reference sequence). There are 16 residues in the CDR3. Trimming removed 2 bases from V and 3 bases from J, with 17 bases in between. CDR3 sequence reads: CSARPETSRYYNEQFF. In DNA, the CDR3 is TGCAGTGCTAGACCCGAGACTAGTCGTTACTACAATGAGCAGTTCTTC.

This clonotype has a count of ten or more. This chain joins TRBV2 and TRBJ2-2; TRBD1 or TRBD2 may be the D gene (5 bases each). Germline loops: CDR1 SNHLY, CDR2 FYNNEI. Trimming removed 6 bases at V and 10 bases at J, with 21 bases between. The CDR3 has 15 amino acids. The CDR3 region is CASRHRDRARVELFF. In DNA, the CDR3 is TGTGCCAGCAGACACCGGGACCGGGCGCGCGTGGAGCTGTTTTTT.